This TCR beta chain was found in a study of T cells in Graves' hyperthyroidism and ophthalmopathy. Turning to the study itself: Peripheral blood was secured at the point of initial diagnosis, before any treatment. Overall study findings and caveats: For ophthalmopathy, model prediction preceded onset by a median 6.5 months. Among clonotypes expanded in thyroid above 0.001, most were also found in blood.

The investigators amplified TCR beta CDR3 regions from RNA transcripts. The primer set for the first-round RT-PCR of the TCR CDR3 was HTBI. TCRdb independently ran MiXCR on the multiplex PCR reads; one entry per CDR3 protein. The sample includes 250,000 or so distinct CDR3 sequences, roughly 15% of them seen just once. Patients between 18 and 65 years old had hyperthyroidism, newly diagnosed and lasting under 2 months. Trimming cost V 3 bases and J 2 bases; bases outside gene matches: 2. Per germline, CDR1 SGDLS and CDR2 YYNGEE. The CDR3 contains 15 residues. This clonotype was counted ten times or more. Its antigen remains unknown.

The rearrangement uses TRBV9 and TRBJ2-6, with 7 bases fitting TRBD2. The sample was blood. This receptor was obtained from a woman between 35 and 50 years old with Graves' hyperthyroidism that later progressed to Graves' ophthalmopathy. For the CDR3, the DNA is TGTGCCAGCAGCGGGGGGGGGGCTGGGGCCAACGTCCTGACTTTC. It translates to CASSGGGAGANVLTF.